This passage covers 2 T cell receptor beta chains from one sample sequenced in a study of precursors of human CD4 cytotoxic T cells. TCRdb re-called the reads through MiXCR, storing one row per CDR3 protein. The table lists around 240 distinct CDR3 sequences, almost 35% of them singletons, with about 50% in the top ten. The bulk UMI libraries came from four sorted CD4+ memory subsets, including IL-7R-high and IL-7R-negative TEMRA. Material: memory CD4+ T cells from blood (PBMCs). Receptor source: a human donor in good health.

This clonotype rates as large. This chain connects TRBV12-3 or TRBV12-4 to TRBJ1-5; perhaps TRBD1 as D (5 bases). CDR3 length equals 12 residues. V was shortened by 3 bases and J by 7 bases, with 7 bases between the two germline ends. DNA of the CDR3: TGTGCCAGCAGTTTGACAGCCCAGCCCCAGCATTTT. It encodes CASSLTAQPQHF.

This clonotype has more than one count but fewer than ten. The CDR3 sequence: CASSFTGTSGKETQYF. The CDR3 nucleotides read TGCGCCAGCAGCTTCACCGGGACTAGCGGGAAGGAGACCCAGTACTTC. The chain recombines TRBV5-1 with TRBJ2-5, with TRBD2 matching 13 bases. The ends lost 2 bases at V and 5 bases at J; junction bases unmatched: 6. CDR3 length: 16 residues. CDR1 and CDR2 (germline): SGHRS, YFSETQ. Using reference TRBV5-1 and TRBJ2-5 for the parts outside the CDR3, the full variable domain is KAGVTQTPRYLIKTRGQQVTLSCSPISGHRSVSWYQQTPGQGLQFLFEYFSETQRNKGNFPGRFSGRQFSNSRSEMNVSTLELGDSALYLCASSFTGTSGKETQYFGPGTRLLVL.